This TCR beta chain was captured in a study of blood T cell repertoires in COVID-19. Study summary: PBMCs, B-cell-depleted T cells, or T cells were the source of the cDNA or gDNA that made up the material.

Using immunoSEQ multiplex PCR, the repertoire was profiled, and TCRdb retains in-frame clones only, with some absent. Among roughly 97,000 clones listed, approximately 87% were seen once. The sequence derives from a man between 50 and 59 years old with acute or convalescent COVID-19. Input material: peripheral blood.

CDR3 nucleotide sequence: TGTGCCAGCAGTATAGCGGGAGCCCCCTACAATGAGCAGTTCTTC. Translating it yields CASSIAGAPYNEQFF. The chain has TRBV6-4 and TRBJ2-1; 9 bases are shared with TRBD2. The CDR3 loop spans 15 amino acids. Trimming took 5 bases from V and 2 from J; bases not matched to a gene: 4. Germline CDR1 and CDR2: MRHNA and SNTAGT.